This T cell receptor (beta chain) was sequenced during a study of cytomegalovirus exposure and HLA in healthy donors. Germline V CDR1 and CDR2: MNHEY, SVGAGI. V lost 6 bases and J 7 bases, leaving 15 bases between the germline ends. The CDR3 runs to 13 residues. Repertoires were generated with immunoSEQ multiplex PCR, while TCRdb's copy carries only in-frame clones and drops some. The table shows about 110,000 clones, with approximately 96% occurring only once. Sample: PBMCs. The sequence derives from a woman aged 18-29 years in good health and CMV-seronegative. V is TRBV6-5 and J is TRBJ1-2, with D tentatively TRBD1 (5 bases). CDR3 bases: TGTGCCAGCAGCCAGCCGGGGAGGGGTGGCTACACCTTC. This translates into CASSQPGRGGYTF.